Each of the 10 T cell receptor beta chains below was sequenced from the same sample in a study of monozygotic twins with inflammatory bowel disease. TCRdb re-called the 5' RACE reads and shows each CDR3 protein once, DNA omitted. The data include some 190,000 distinct CDR3 sequences; the top ten clones carry around 7.7%. Sequenced input: blood. Receptors originate from a human donor with ulcerative colitis or Crohn's disease, or a healthy co-twin of an affected twin (not recorded which).

This chain joins TRBV7-9 and TRBJ1-1. The germline gives CDR1 SEHNR, CDR2 FQNEAQ (reference sequence). This CDR3 is built from 13 residues. The CDR3 sequence: CASIFTSNTEAFF.

The CDR3 protein is CSASLAGANEQYF. The chain joins TRBV20-1 to TRBJ2-7; the D call of TRBD2 rests on TCRdb alone, since no DNA is present to check it. Germline assignment: CDR1 DFQATT and CDR2 SNEGSKA (reference sequence). The CDR3 consists of 13 residues.

This chain joins TRBV4-1 and TRBJ2-1; TCRdb gives TRBD2 as the D gene, but with no DNA this cannot be confirmed. The CDR3 extends over 16 amino acids. Per the germline V gene, CDR1 is MGHRA and CDR2 is YSYEKL. The CDR3 reads CASSQDLPAGYNEQFF.

The rearrangement joins TRBV4-2 to TRBJ2-1; checking the TCRdb D call of TRBD1 is not possible without DNA. The CDR3 is 16 residues long. Germline V gene sequence: CDR1 LGHNA, CDR2 YNFKEQ. CDR3 amino acids: CASSQEGRGTHNEQFF.

J is TRBJ2-7 and V is TRBV19; TCRdb returns TRBD2, unconfirmable since there is no DNA. In germline, CDR1 is LNHDA, CDR2 SQIVND (reference sequence). The CDR3 runs to 12 residues. The CDR3 reads CASRDYDYEQYF.

The rearrangement uses TRBV3-1 and TRBJ2-7; TCRdb proposes TRBD2, but this gene call is untestable without DNA. Germline CDR1 reads LGHDT; CDR2 reads YNNKEL (reference sequence). This CDR3 is 13 amino acids long. CDR3: CASSQEPSISQYF.

The chain is built from TRBV27 and TRBJ2-7; TCRdb returns TRBD1, unconfirmable since there is no DNA. The length of the CDR3 is 14 residues. CDR1 and CDR2 from the germline V gene are MNHEY and SMNVEV (reference sequence). The CDR3 region is CASKDRGRSYEQYF.

CDR3 residues: CASSEELTRDEQYF. This sequence joins TRBV25-1 and TRBJ2-7; as DNA is missing, the TRBD1 call by TCRdb cannot be tested. The CDR3 consists of 14 residues. CDR1 is MGHDK and CDR2 is SYGVNS in the germline V gene.

The genes are TRBV12-3 or TRBV12-4 and TRBJ2-1; as DNA is missing, the TRBD1 call by TCRdb cannot be tested. CDR3 length: 15 residues. This CDR3 is CASSFTSAPGDEQFF.

The chain couples TRBV5-6 to TRBJ2-5; there is no DNA to check the TCRdb D call of TRBD1. Germline V gene data show CDR1 as SGHDT and CDR2 as YYEEEE. This CDR3 is 13 amino acids long. The CDR3 is CASSLTGWETQYF.